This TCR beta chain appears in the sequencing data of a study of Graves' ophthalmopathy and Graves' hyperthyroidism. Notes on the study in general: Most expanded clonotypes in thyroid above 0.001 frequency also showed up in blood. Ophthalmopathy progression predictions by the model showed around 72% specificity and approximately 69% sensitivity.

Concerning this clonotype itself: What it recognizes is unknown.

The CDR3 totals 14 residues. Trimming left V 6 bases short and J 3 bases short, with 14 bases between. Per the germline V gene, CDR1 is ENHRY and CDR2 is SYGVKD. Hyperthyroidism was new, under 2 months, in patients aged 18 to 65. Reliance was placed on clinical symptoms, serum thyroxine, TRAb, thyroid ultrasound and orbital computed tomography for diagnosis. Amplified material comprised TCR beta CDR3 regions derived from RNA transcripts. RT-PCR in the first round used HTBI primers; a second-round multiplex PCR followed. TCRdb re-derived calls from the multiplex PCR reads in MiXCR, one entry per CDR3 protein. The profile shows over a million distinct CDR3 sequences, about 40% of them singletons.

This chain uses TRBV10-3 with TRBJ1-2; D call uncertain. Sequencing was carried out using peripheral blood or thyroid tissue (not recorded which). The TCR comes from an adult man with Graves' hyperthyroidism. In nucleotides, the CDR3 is TGTGCCATCAGGCTACACACCGACCACTATGGCTACACCTTC. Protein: CAIRLHTDHYGYTF.